The table lists the clone carrying this TCR beta chain with a few counts. Its specificity is not known. This CDR3 contains 12 residues. The V end lost 0 bases, the J end lost 6 bases, and 9 bases lay between the germline ends. The germline V gene has CDR1 SQVTM and CDR2 ANQGSEA. This record belongs to a study of response to subunit inactivated influenza vaccine. TCRdb re-analysed the RT-PCR reads in MiXCR, keeping a single row per CDR3 protein. Of around 580,000 distinct CDR3 sequences listed, less than 15% are singletons. General study points: Authors suggested each seasonal flu vaccination may recruit only limited numbers of new T cells.

Sequencing used PBMCs from blood, obtained 12 days after vaccination. This TCR came from a man aged 50-59 years who received an inactivated influenza vaccine. This chain connects TRBV29-1 to TRBJ2-7; D could derive from TRBD1 or TRBD2 (5 bases each). The CDR3 reads CSVEEAGTEQYF. CDR3 in DNA: TGCAGCGTTGAAGAGGCAGGGACCGAGCAGTACTTC.